The present T cell receptor beta chain was sequenced within a study of shared clonotypes between healthy human individuals. For this clone: Its antigen is unknown.

The CDR3 has 14 amino acids. The germline V gene encodes CDR1 PRHDT and CDR2 FYEKMQ (reference sequence). Trimming took 5 bases from V and 2 from J; bases not matched to a gene: 5. Sorted-subset replicate PCR reactions contained 150 to 200 ng DNA, corresponding to tens of thousands of T cell genomes. Profiled with immunoSEQ multiplex PCR; TCRdb holds only in-frame clones, not every one. The profile shows under 850,000 clones, roughly two thirds of them singletons. Study-level results: The sharing of approximately 5.1% of naive CD4 clonotypes was seen across a handful of donors.

Sequencing was carried out using memory CD4+ T cells sorted from blood. Indicated subset: CD45RA-negative fraction. The rearrangement links TRBV13 to TRBJ1-2, with 7 nucleotides matching TRBD1. The sequence came from a young woman in good health. CDR3 bases: TGTGCCAGCAGCCGTGCGACAGGGAACTATGGCTACACCTTC. It codes for CASSRATGNYGYTF.